The clone carrying this TCR beta chain was recorded many times. The data are from a study of blood T cells in healthy people across ages. Trimming took 1 base from V and 5 from J, leaving 17 bases between them. Per germline, CDR1 LNHNV and CDR2 YYDKDF (reference sequence). This CDR3 has 16 residues. The second PCR ran about 6 to 11 cycles with a sample-barcoded 5' primer and J-beta primers. One entry per CDR3 protein, called by TCRdb with MiXCR from the 5' RACE reads. The sample shows around 900,000 distinct CDR3 sequences, more than 25% of them seen only once. The receptor comes from a woman aged 80 or over in good health. The chain joins TRBV15 to TRBJ2-5; no definite D call. Sequenced sample: blood. CDR3 region: CATSRVRGVILETQYF. The CDR3 DNA reads as TGTGCCACCAGCAGAGTACGTGGGGTGATATTGGAGACCCAGTACTTC.